This TCR beta chain is from a study of OX40 agonist ivuxolimab in advanced cancers. About the study: It was permissible to have had prior anti-PD-1, anti-PD-L1 or anti-CTLA-4 therapy, and approximately 38% had some. Findings of the study overall: There was clonal expansion of CD4+ and CD8+ blood T cells by week 6 at 0.1 to 3.0 mg/kg.

Prior autoimmune disease or systemic immunosuppression barred patients. Sequenced by immunoSEQ multiplex PCR; TCRdb stores in-frame clones only, minus some. The sample includes fewer than 85,000 clones, roughly 80% of them seen just once. About this clone itself: Its target is unknown.

The V gene lost 1 base and the J gene lost 5 bases, with 8 bases spanning the gap. Germline V gene sequence: CDR1 SGHVS, CDR2 FNYEAQ. The CDR3 is 13 amino acids. The chain joins TRBV7-6 to TRBJ2-5, with D perhaps TRBD1 (5 bases). Sequencing used CD4+ or CD8+ T cells sorted from blood, obtained in a trial of the OX40 agonist ivuxolimab. This TCR came from an adult with an advanced solid tumor such as melanoma, head and neck, liver or kidney cancer. For the CDR3, the DNA is TGTGCCAGCAGCTTAGGCAGGGCGGAGACCCAGTACTTC. It translates to CASSLGRAETQYF.